This passage covers 25 T cell receptor beta chains from one sample sequenced in a study of CD8+ T cells in alopecia areata. Treatment noted: oral pan-JAK inhibitor, 5-10 mg twice daily. Isolated RNA was reverse transcribed into cDNA used as the sequencing template. The assay was immunoSEQ multiplex PCR, and TCRdb's table has in-frame clones only and misses some. The sample holds over 200,000 clones; over 60% are singletons and the top ten take around 4.3%. The sample here was CD4+ T cells sorted from blood, taken at week 4, from a patient treated with tofacitinib. Receptors originate from a human donor with alopecia areata.

The chain recombines TRBV2 with TRBJ2-7; 8 nucleotides agree with TRBD1. Germline lookup yields CDR1 SNHLY and CDR2 FYNNEI. Losses at the gene ends were 6 bases for V and 5 bases for J; bases not matched to a gene: 6. CDR3 length: 13 residues. The CDR3 DNA reads as TGTGCCAGCAGCGGACAGGGTATCCACGAGCAGTACTTC. Amino acid sequence: CASSGQGIHEQYF.

V is TRBV29-1 and J is TRBJ1-2, with a tentative D call TRBD1 (5 bases). CDR1 is SQVTM, CDR2 ANQGSEA, per germline. Trimming removed 8 bases from V and 10 bases from J, with 17 bases in between. CDR3 size: 11 residues. CDR3 coding DNA: TGCAGCAGCTGGGGCGAGGATCACTACACCTTC. Translating gives CSSWGEDHYTF. Using reference TRBV29-1 and TRBJ1-2 for the parts outside the CDR3, the full variable domain is SAVISQKPSRDICQRGTSLTIQCQVDSQVTMMFWYRQQPGQSLTLIATANQGSEATYESGFVIDKFPISRPNLTFSTLTVSNMSPEDSSIYLCSSWGEDHYTFGSGTRLTVV.

The chain carries TRBV2 and TRBJ2-7, with TRBD1 identical over 7 bases. With V trimmed by 4 bases and J by 9 bases, 12 bases remained unmatched. The CDR3 has 14 residues. Germline-derived CDR1 and CDR2 are SNHLY and FYNNEI. The CDR3 region is CASSGFRQGARQYF. The DNA for the CDR3 is TGTGCCAGCAGTGGTTTTAGACAGGGAGCTCGGCAGTACTTC.

This clone was seen a few times. Distinct nucleotide sequences in the sample also encode this CDR3. This rearrangement joins TRBV29-1 to TRBJ1-1; tentatively, D is TRBD1 (5 bases). The CDR3 has 12 amino acids. CDR1 and CDR2 (germline): SQVTM, ANQGSEA. V was clipped by 3 bases and J by 2 bases, with 7 bases between them. The chain's CDR3 is CSVDGGNTEAFF. The CDR3 DNA sequence: TGCAGCGTTGACGGGGGAAACACTGAAGCTTTCTTT.

The chain has TRBV7-9 and TRBJ1-5; D is perhaps TRBD1 (5 bases). The V gene lost 8 bases and the J gene lost 0 bases, with 11 bases spanning the gap. There are 14 residues in the CDR3. CDR1 is SEHNR and CDR2 is FQNEAQ in the germline V gene (reference sequence). The CDR3, as DNA: TGTGCCAGCGGGACGGATTATAGCAATCAGCCCCAGCATTTT. This gives the protein CASGTDYSNQPQHF.

This clone was seen more than once but under ten times. V gene TRBV27 combines with J gene TRBJ1-2, with D possibly matching TRBD1 (5 bases). The length of the CDR3 is 12 residues. V lost 7 bases and J 4 bases, leaving 10 bases between the germline ends. CDR1 MNHEY and CDR2 SMNVEV come from the germline V gene (reference sequence). CDR3 bases: TGTGCCAGCAAGGGGACGCCCTATGGCTACACCTTC. It specifies CASKGTPYGYTF.

This clone has a handful of counts. The V gene is TRBV7-2, the J gene TRBJ1-5, with no clear D. Germline-derived CDR1 and CDR2 are SGHTA and FQGNSA. V gave up 3 bases and J gave up 0 bases, with 9 bases separating them. This CDR3 is built from 15 residues. CDR3 sequence reads: CASSLVAVSNQPQHF. CDR3 coding DNA: TGTGCCAGCAGCTTGGTGGCAGTTAGCAATCAGCCCCAGCATTTT. Based on the CDR3 plus reference TRBV7-2 and TRBJ1-5, the full variable domain is GAGVSQSPSNKVTEKGKDVELRCDPISGHTALYWYRQSLGQGLEFLIYFQGNSAPDKSGLPSDRFSAERTGGSVSTLTIQRTQQEDSAVYLCASSLVAVSNQPQHFGDGTRLSIL.

The chain carries TRBV9 and TRBJ1-1, with 7 bases fitting TRBD1. The CDR3 extends over 13 amino acids. The J segment lost 1 base and the V segment lost 4 bases, leaving 1 base of the junction unmatched. The germline V gene has CDR1 SGDLS and CDR2 YYNGEE. Here the CDR3 reads CASSWDRNTEAFF. The CDR3, as DNA: TGTGCCAGCAGCTGGGACAGGAACACTGAAGCTTTCTTT.

The chain is built from TRBV10-3 and TRBJ1-4; 7 positions agree with TRBD1. The junction had 13 bases not matched to a gene; V was cut back by 10 bases and J by 8 bases. The CDR3 contains 14 residues. Germline values: CDR1 ENHRY, CDR2 SYGVKD. CDR3 region: CASSRQGLGEKLFF. For the CDR3, the DNA is TGTGCCAGCAGCAGACAGGGCCTGGGGGAAAAACTGTTTTTT.

The chain employs TRBV4-3 and TRBJ1-6; no clear D gene. The CDR3 runs 16 residues. The germline V gene encodes CDR1 LGHNA and CDR2 YSLEER. Trimming pared 0 bases from V and 4 bases from J, leaving 10 bases between. The CDR3 coding sequence is TGCGCCAGCAGCCAAGACCCTGGACGGTATAATTCACCCCTCCACTTT. It translates to CASSQDPGRYNSPLHF.

This rearrangement joins TRBV29-1 to TRBJ1-2; no firm D call. V lost 8 bases and J lost 4, with 14 bases in between. Germline values: CDR1 SQVTM, CDR2 ANQGSEA. This CDR3 spans 12 amino acids. CDR3 amino acids: CSIRSSSYGYTF. The CDR3 DNA reads as TGCAGCATTCGTTCGAGCTCCTATGGCTACACCTTC.

The chain combines TRBV20-1 with TRBJ1-5; D gene uncertain. The germline CDR1 and CDR2 sequences are DFQATT and SNEGSKA (reference sequence). V lost 4 bases, J lost 6 bases, and 1 base lay in between. The CDR3 contains 9 residues. This CDR3 is CSATQPQHF. The CDR3, as DNA: TGCAGTGCTACTCAGCCCCAGCATTTT.

The rearrangement joins TRBV7-2 to TRBJ2-2; D perhaps matches TRBD1 (5 bases). CDR1 is SGHTA and CDR2 is FQGNSA in the germline V gene. There are 14 residues in the CDR3. The V gene lost 5 bases and the J gene lost 5 bases, with 12 bases spanning the gap. CDR3 residues: CASSRMGLTGELFF. In DNA form, the CDR3 reads TGTGCCAGCAGCCGGATGGGGCTTACCGGGGAGCTGTTTTTT.

The genes are TRBV30 and TRBJ1-6; TRBD1 agrees at 8 bases. The V gene end was trimmed by 3 bases and the J gene end by 7 bases; junction bases not matched to a gene: 8. Germline V gene data show CDR1 as GTSNPN and CDR2 as SVGIG (reference sequence). This CDR3 has 15 amino acids. CDR3 amino acids: CAWRAGTGENSPLHF. In nucleotides, the CDR3 is TGTGCCTGGAGAGCCGGGACAGGTGAAAATTCACCCCTCCACTTT.

This chain links TRBV18 with TRBJ1-6; D remains unclear. V was clipped by 2 bases and J by 8 bases, with 13 bases between them. CDR1 KGHSH and CDR2 LQKENI come from the germline V gene. CDR3 size: 15 residues. CDR3 protein: CASSPSEAFHSPLHF. The CDR3 DNA reads as TGTGCCAGCTCACCATCGGAAGCTTTTCATTCACCCCTCCACTTT.

V usage is TRBV7-2 and J usage is TRBJ2-5; the D is unclear. This CDR3 has 16 residues. V was trimmed by 5 bases and J by 7 bases, leaving 23 bases between them. Germline loops: CDR1 SGHTA, CDR2 FQGNSA. Here the CDR3 DNA reads TGTGCCAGCAGCCCCAGGACGGACGCCTGGGTGGGGACCCAGTACTTC. Its translation: CASSPRTDAWVGTQYF.

This clone has just one count. This CDR3 reads CAWSVNEQFF. CDR3 in DNA: TGTGCCTGGAGTGTCAATGAGCAGTTCTTC. V is TRBV30 and J is TRBJ2-1; D ambiguous. Germline V CDR1 and CDR2: GTSNPN, SVGIG (reference sequence). Trimming pared 0 bases from V and 6 bases from J, leaving 0 bases between. The CDR3 is made up of 10 amino acids.

The V call is TRBV7-8, the J call TRBJ1-4; D might be TRBD1 (6 bases). Looked up from germline, CDR1 is SGHVS and CDR2 is FQNEAQ. CDR3 length equals 15 residues. V lost 1 base, J lost 5 bases, and 11 bases lay in between. DNA of the CDR3: TGTGCCAGCAGCTTAGTCAGGGGTGTAAATGAAAAACTGTTTTTT. It is translated as CASSLVRGVNEKLFF. Combining the CDR3 with reference TRBV7-8 and TRBJ1-4 gives the whole variable domain GAGVSQSPRYKVAKRGQDVALRCDPISGHVSLFWYQQALGQGPEFLTYFQNEAQLDKSGLPSDRFFAERPEGSVSTLKIQRTQQEDSAVYLCASSLVRGVNEKLFFGSGTQLSVL.

This rearrangement joins TRBV30 to TRBJ1-3; D unclear. The CDR3 is made up of 12 amino acids. Trimming took off 3 bases at V and 1 base at J, with 4 bases between the two ends. CDR1 is GTSNPN and CDR2 is SVGIG in the germline V gene (reference sequence). The DNA of the CDR3 is TGTGCCTGGAGGACTTCTGGAAACACCATATATTTT. Amino acids: CAWRTSGNTIYF.

CDR3 in amino acids: CASGLTGELYEQYF. CDR3 in DNA: TGTGCTAGTGGCCTGACAGGGGAGCTCTACGAGCAGTACTTC. The chain recombines TRBV12-5 with TRBJ2-7; 8 bases line up with TRBD1. Germline V gene lookup returns CDR1 LGHNT and CDR2 FRNRAP. The CDR3 covers 14 residues. J lost 3 bases, V lost 6 bases, and 7 bases had no gene match.

The chain links TRBV30 to TRBJ2-5, with 8 bases that match TRBD1. The CDR3 runs 13 residues. Germline CDR1 and CDR2: GTSNPN and SVGIG (reference sequence). With 4 bases clipped from V and 2 bases from J, the junction kept 3 bases outside the gene matches. CDR3 in amino acids: CAWITGGQETQYF. The DNA for the CDR3 is TGTGCCTGGATTACAGGGGGGCAAGAGACCCAGTACTTC.

This clone appeared once. The chain has TRBV29-1 and TRBJ2-3; D unresolved. Germline lookup yields CDR1 SQVTM and CDR2 ANQGSEA. The CDR3 is 13 amino acids. Trimming stripped 5 bases from V and 5 bases from J, with 14 bases between. In nucleotides, the CDR3 is TGCAGCGTTCGGCCCCGACTTGGAGATACGCAGTATTTT. As protein: CSVRPRLGDTQYF.

J is TRBJ1-6 and V is TRBV4-2; no reliable D call. The germline V gene encodes CDR1 LGHNA and CDR2 YNFKEQ. The CDR3 length is 16 residues. V lost 4 bases to trimming and J lost 3 bases, with 13 bases between them. The CDR3 region is CASSLTVSDYNSPLHF. The CDR3 coding sequence is TGTGCCAGCAGCCTAACAGTTAGTGACTATAATTCACCCCTCCACTTT.

This clone was seen a handful of times. The CDR3 nucleotides read TGTGCCTGGAGCCCGGGACAGTATAATTCACCCCTCCACTTT. Protein: CAWSPGQYNSPLHF. The V call is TRBV30, the J call TRBJ1-6; the match to TRBD1 covers 7 bases. In germline, CDR1 is GTSNPN, CDR2 SVGIG (reference sequence). The V gene end was trimmed by 3 bases and the J gene end by 4 bases; junction bases not matched to a gene: 3. The CDR3 contains 14 residues.

The chain employs TRBV21-1 and TRBJ2-7; the table's D call, TRBD1, has no DNA check behind it. TRBV21-1 is marked as a pseudogene. This CDR3 is built from 16 residues. The CDR3 nucleotides are TGTGCCAGCAGCAGCGTCCGGGACAGGGGGCACTGCGAGCAGTACTTC. This translates into CASSSVRDRGHCEQYF.